A few counts support the clone carrying this T cell receptor (beta chain). Trimming cost V 0 bases and J 12 bases, with 17 bases left between them. Germline loops: CDR1 MGHRA, CDR2 YSYEKL. The CDR3 spans 14 residues. This sample stems from a study of blood T cell repertoires in COVID-19. Participants were aged about 18 to 89 years, lived in under 25 US areas, and enrolled virtually. Recovered Cohort 3 donors showed two negative PCRs, clearance, or symptom resolution. Clones were read by immunoSEQ multiplex PCR, and TCRdb kept only the in-frame ones, dropping some. This table has about 160,000 clones, roughly 80% appearing once.

This chain links TRBV4-1 with TRBJ1-1; D is unresolved. This TCR derives from a woman aged 60-75 years who had recovered from COVID-19. The sequenced sample was PBMCs or T cells enriched from blood (not recorded which). CDR3 region: CASSQDTGVGGTFF. In nucleotides, the CDR3 is TGCGCCAGCAGCCAAGATACTGGAGTGGGTGGAACTTTCTTT.